Listed here are 27 T cell receptor beta chains from one sample, sequenced in a study of blood T cell repertoires in COVID-19. Clones were sequenced by immunoSEQ multiplex PCR, and TCRdb holds only the in-frame ones, with some missing. The sample yields 65,000 to 90,000 clones, roughly 91% seen once. The sequencing input was peripheral blood. Receptor source: a woman younger than 30 with acute or convalescent COVID-19.

V gene TRBV4-1 combines with J gene TRBJ1-1; 9 bases match TRBD1. The junction had 10 bases not matched to a gene; V was cut back by 2 bases and J by 0 bases. The CDR3 is 18 residues long. CDR1 and CDR2 from the germline V gene are MGHRA and YSYEKL. CDR3 in amino acids: CASSQRAPGTGMNTEAFF. DNA of the CDR3: TGCGCCAGCAGCCAAAGGGCCCCCGGGACAGGGATGAACACTGAAGCTTTCTTT.

The chain couples TRBV27 to TRBJ1-6; a weak D match, TRBD1 (6 bases). CDR1 and CDR2 from the germline V gene are MNHEY and SMNVEV (reference sequence). The CDR3 loop spans 17 amino acids. The V gene lost 5 bases and the J gene lost 3 bases, with 17 bases spanning the gap. The CDR3: CASSRKQGYNYNSPLHF. The CDR3 bases are TGTGCCAGCAGTCGAAAACAGGGATACAACTATAATTCACCCCTCCACTTT.

The rearrangement joins TRBV5-1 to TRBJ2-1, with TRBD1 as a possible D gene (7 bases). Germline CDR1 reads SGHRS; CDR2 reads YFSETQ. Deletions cut 2 bases from V and 1 base from J, with 13 bases between. The length of the CDR3 is 16 residues. Here the CDR3 reads CASSLRAGGSYNEQFF. CDR3 nucleotides: TGCGCCAGCAGCTTAAGGGCAGGGGGGTCCTACAATGAGCAGTTCTTC.

V and J are TRBV24-1 and TRBJ2-5; 8 nucleotides match TRBD1. The CDR3 length is 16 residues. Germline lookup yields CDR1 KGHDR and CDR2 SFDVKD. V lost 3 bases and J lost 5; bases outside the gene matches: 10. The CDR3 sequence is CATSDLPQGVGETQYF. The CDR3 DNA sequence: TGTGCCACCAGTGATCTGCCACAGGGGGTAGGCGAGACCCAGTACTTC.

Regarding this clone: Other DNA sequences of this sample code for an identical CDR3. This chain connects TRBV12-3 or TRBV12-4 to TRBJ1-5, with a tentative D call TRBD1 (5 bases). The CDR3 totals 13 residues. Trimming cost V 1 base and J 7 bases, with 8 bases left between them. The CDR3 DNA reads as TGTGCCAGCAGTTTAGGGCAGGGCCAGCCCCAGCATTTT. Residues: CASSLGQGQPQHF.

V and J are TRBV7-9 and TRBJ2-7; 9 nucleotides agree with TRBD2. Germline loops: CDR1 SEHNR, CDR2 FQNEAQ (reference sequence). The CDR3 is made up of 17 amino acids. V was clipped by 6 bases and J by 2 bases; unmatched bases: 14. The CDR3: CASSSLGASGATYEQYF. CDR3 bases: TGTGCCAGCAGTTCACTCGGAGCTAGCGGGGCAACCTACGAGCAGTACTTC.

This chain uses TRBV2 with TRBJ1-1; weak D call: TRBD1 (6 bases). Germline V CDR1 and CDR2: SNHLY, FYNNEI. There are 15 residues in the CDR3. The V and J ends lost 8 bases and 1 base respectively, with 17 bases between them. CDR3 DNA: TGTGCCAGCCCGGTTGGCAGGGGCGGGAACACTGAAGCTTTCTTT. Translation gives CASPVGRGGNTEAFF.

This clone was seen more than once but under ten times. V usage is TRBV15 and J usage is TRBJ1-2; D gene unclear. The V and J ends lost 8 bases and 0 bases respectively, with 10 bases between them. Germline CDR1 is LNHNV and CDR2 is YYDKDF (reference sequence). The CDR3 extends over 13 amino acids. The CDR3 coding sequence is TGTGCCACCGGATCCGGGACTAACTATGGCTACACCTTC. Its protein product is CATGSGTNYGYTF.

The chain couples TRBV3-1 (or the pseudogene TRBV3-2) to TRBJ2-7; 8 nucleotides match TRBD2. V lost 1 base, J lost 5 bases, and 7 bases stayed unmatched. Per germline, CDR1 LGHDT and CDR2 YNNKEL (reference sequence). This CDR3 has 15 residues. This CDR3 reads CASSQVPGLDHEQYF. Here the CDR3 DNA reads TGTGCCAGCAGCCAAGTCCCGGGACTAGACCACGAGCAGTACTTC.

The CDR3 nucleotides read TGTGCCAGCAGTGACCGGGGCCAGGGAGGTTTGGGCAATGAGCAGTTCTTC. Protein product: CASSDRGQGGLGNEQFF. The chain carries TRBV6-1 and TRBJ2-1; weak D call: TRBD2 (6 bases). V lost 3 bases and J lost 6, with 21 bases in between. CDR3 length equals 17 residues. Germline loops: CDR1 MNHNS, CDR2 SASEGT.

The chain uses TRBV6-5 and TRBJ1-2; 7 bases line up with TRBD1. This CDR3 comprises 15 residues. Germline V lookup: CDR1 MNHEY, CDR2 SVGAGI. J lost 8 bases, V lost 6 bases, and 15 bases had no gene match. The CDR3 DNA is TGTGCCAGCAGATCCATCGACAGGGATACTTTAGGCTACACCTTC. Its translation: CASRSIDRDTLGYTF.

This clone was counted many times. J is TRBJ2-3 and V is TRBV6-1; 14 bases match TRBD2. V gave up 3 bases and J gave up 4 bases; unmatched junction bases: 0. The CDR3 length is 15 residues. Germline V CDR1 and CDR2: MNHNS, SASEGT. DNA of the CDR3: TGTGCCAGCAGTGAGACTAGCGGGGGGGCAGATACGCAGTATTTT. Amino acid sequence: CASSETSGGADTQYF.

The chain has TRBV7-8 and TRBJ2-7, with 10 bases identical to TRBD2. The V gene's germline CDR1 is SGHVS and CDR2 FQNEAQ. The length of the CDR3 is 15 residues. After removal of 5 bases from V and 3 bases from J, the junction contained 7 bases not matched to a gene. CDR3 nucleotide sequence: TGTGCCAGCAGCAAGAGGACTAGCGGATTCTACGAGCAGTACTTC. Protein product: CASSKRTSGFYEQYF. Full variable domain (outside the CDR3, taken from reference TRBV7-8 and TRBJ2-7): GAGVSQSPRYKVAKRGQDVALRCDPISGHVSLFWYQQALGQGPEFLTYFQNEAQLDKSGLPSDRFFAERPEGSVSTLKIQRTQQEDSAVYLCASSKRTSGFYEQYFGPGTRLTVT.

V usage is TRBV4-3 and J usage is TRBJ2-4, with D possibly TRBD1 on 5 matching bases. Germline lookup yields CDR1 LGHNA and CDR2 YSLEER. The CDR3 contains 16 residues. V shed 0 bases and J shed 0 bases, with 9 bases lying between them. CDR3 protein: CASSQDRTGAKNIQYF. CDR3 in DNA: TGCGCCAGCAGCCAAGATCGAACAGGAGCCAAAAACATTCAGTACTTC.

The chain joins TRBV14 to TRBJ1-1; D gene ambiguous. V was cut by 5 bases and J by 1 base, with 8 bases left in between. This CDR3 is 13 amino acids long. Germline CDR1 reads SGHDN; CDR2 reads FVKESK. This CDR3 is CASSIGGNTEAFF. The CDR3, as DNA: TGTGCCAGCAGCATAGGAGGGAACACTGAAGCTTTCTTT.

This chain joins TRBV20-1 and TRBJ2-1; D is perhaps TRBD2 (6 bases). CDR1 and CDR2 (germline): DFQATT, SNEGSKA (reference sequence). This CDR3 region has 16 residues. V was clipped by 3 bases and J by 0 bases, with 15 bases between them. In DNA form, the CDR3 reads TGCAGTGCTAGTTTCCAGGCGGGGTCCTCCTACAATGAGCAGTTCTTC. It translates to CSASFQAGSSYNEQFF.

The rearrangement uses TRBV4-3 and TRBJ1-2, with 9 bases fitting TRBD1. The CDR3 runs 17 residues. Germline CDR1 is LGHNA and CDR2 is YSLEER. V lost 1 base, J lost 3 bases, and 9 bases stayed unmatched. The CDR3 region is CASSQAYRDRVYYGYTF. CDR3 coding DNA: TGCGCCAGCAGCCAAGCCTACCGGGACAGGGTTTACTATGGCTACACCTTC.

The sample holds one count of this clone. The gene calls are TRBV24-1 and TRBJ2-3, with 9 positions matching TRBD1. The germline CDR1 and CDR2 sequences are KGHDR and SFDVKD. With 4 bases clipped from V and 6 bases from J, the junction kept 4 bases outside the gene matches. The CDR3 length is 14 residues. The CDR3 region is CATSDYRGLDTQYF. For the CDR3, the DNA is TGTGCCACCAGTGACTACAGGGGGCTTGATACGCAGTATTTT.

The chain is built from TRBV7-9 and TRBJ2-3; 8 bases are shared with TRBD2. V shed 10 bases, J shed 5 bases, and the junction held 11 bases outside the gene matches. The CDR3 has 14 residues. The germline gives CDR1 SEHNR, CDR2 FQNEAQ (reference sequence). The CDR3 DNA follows: TGTGCCATCGTGGTCGGGAGGGCAAGAGATACGCAGTATTTT. Translation: CAIVVGRARDTQYF. The full variable domain, in which reference TRBV7-9 and TRBJ2-3 provide the parts outside the CDR3, is DTGVSQNPRHKITKRGQNVTFRCDPISEHNRLYWYRQTLGQGPEFLTYFQNEAQLEKSRLLSDRFSAERPKGSFSTLEIQRTEQGDSAMYLCAIVVGRARDTQYFGPGTRLTVL.

The chain couples TRBV4-3 to TRBJ1-2, with 9 bases fitting TRBD1. The germline CDR1 and CDR2 sequences are LGHNA and YSLEER. CDR3 length equals 17 residues. V shed 2 bases, J shed 7 bases, and the junction held 14 bases outside the gene matches. The CDR3 is CASSQLAFRDRVTGYTF. The CDR3 DNA is TGCGCCAGCAGCCAACTGGCTTTCCGGGACAGGGTAACTGGCTACACCTTC.

The rearrangement uses TRBV19 and TRBJ1-2; 9 bases fit TRBD1. Germline V lookup: CDR1 LNHDA, CDR2 SQIVND (reference sequence). The ends lost 6 bases at V and 5 bases at J; junction bases unmatched: 4. CDR3 length equals 13 residues. For the CDR3, the DNA is TGTGCCAGTAGAACAGGGGGCGAGTATGGCTACACCTTC. This gives the protein CASRTGGEYGYTF.

This clone is termed medium-sized. The chain employs TRBV5-8 and TRBJ1-1, with 7 bases matching TRBD1. The CDR3 totals 14 residues. Germline V CDR1 and CDR2: SGHTS, YDEGEE. The V segment lost 0 bases and the J segment 6 bases; nucleotides outside the gene matches: 5. CDR3 in amino acids: CASSLAGGGSEAFF. In nucleotides, the CDR3 is TGTGCCAGCAGCTTGGCAGGGGGAGGATCTGAAGCTTTCTTT.

The gene calls are TRBV5-1 and TRBJ2-5, with 10 bases aligning to TRBD1. Trimming cost V 0 bases and J 3 bases; bases outside gene matches: 2. The CDR3 length is 15 residues. Germline CDR1 is SGHRS and CDR2 is YFSETQ. CDR3 nucleotide sequence: TGCGCCAGCAGCTTGGTCGGGACAGGGGAAGAGACCCAGTACTTC. Translating it yields CASSLVGTGEETQYF.

This clone was detected once. The chain has TRBV4-1 and TRBJ2-1, with D unresolved. This CDR3 has 15 residues. Germline V gives CDR1 MGHRA, CDR2 YSYEKL. The V and J ends lost 1 base and 10 bases respectively, with 17 bases between them. CDR3 DNA: TGCGCCAGCAGCCAAGCGACGCCGCTAGGTAAAGAGCAGTTCTTC. Amino acid sequence: CASSQATPLGKEQFF.

The rearrangement joins TRBV27 to TRBJ1-2, with D possibly matching TRBD1 (6 bases). V lost 4 bases, J lost 6 bases, and 15 bases lay in between. The CDR3 loop spans 14 amino acids. Germline V gives CDR1 MNHEY, CDR2 SMNVEV (reference sequence). The DNA of the CDR3 is TGTGCCAGCAGTTCCCTAGGGGGGGTCCATGGCTACACCTTC. It codes for CASSSLGGVHGYTF.

The V call is TRBV6-5, the J call TRBJ1-2; 9 bases line up with TRBD1. This CDR3 has 14 residues. The germline V gene has CDR1 MNHEY and CDR2 SVGAGI. V gave up 6 bases and J gave up 0 bases; unmatched junction bases: 2. The CDR3 protein is CASRGQGTNYGYTF. CDR3 bases: TGTGCCAGCAGAGGACAGGGGACTAACTATGGCTACACCTTC.

This clone was observed a single time. The rearrangement uses TRBV4-3 and TRBJ2-3; 8 nucleotides agree with TRBD2. CDR1 LGHNA and CDR2 YSLEER come from the germline V gene. The CDR3 is 21 residues long. V shed 4 bases and J 6 bases; nucleotides not matched to a gene: 27. The CDR3, as DNA: TGCGCCAGCAGCCTCTCGGCACGAGGGGCCGGGAGCGGGAGCCCCACGGATACGCAGTATTTT. Protein: CASSLSARGAGSGSPTDTQYF.